This entry features one T cell receptor (beta chain) sequence. The antigen is undetermined. The template was genomic DNA from peripheral blood, not RNA. This sample is drawn from a study of T cell repertoires in aging, cancer and after chemotherapy. Study summary: Patients with glioblastoma brain tumors were sampled before and after temozolomide-based therapy.

Trimming took 4 bases from V and 3 from J, leaving 11 bases between them. The CDR3 is 14 amino acids. Germline-derived CDR1 and CDR2 are SGHDT and YYEEEE. Regarding the study as a whole: These repertoire data do not allow conclusions about immunological memory after chemotherapy.

A mixed TRB-A/B primer pool amplified rearranged TRB by multiplex touch-down PCR. TCRdb processed the multiplex PCR reads anew with MiXCR; each CDR3 protein has one entry. The table has about 21,000 distinct CDR3 sequences, approximately 40% seen once. The V and J genes are TRBV5-6 and TRBJ2-1; a weak D match, TRBD2 (5 bases). Sequencing was performed on blood. The receptor comes from a human donor with a solid tumor. The CDR3 bases are TGTGCCAGCAGCCCCGTGGGGAGCTACAATGAGCAGTTCTTC. It is translated as CASSPVGSYNEQFF.